A single sample is the source of the 21 T cell receptor beta chains below, sequenced in a study of neurological immune-mediated disorders. Using its own MiXCR run on the 5' RACE reads, TCRdb lists one record per CDR3 protein. The sample carries fewer than 35,000 distinct CDR3 sequences, about 3.1% recorded once. Input material: PBMCs. The receptor source for this set is a woman aged 25 to 39 with multiple sclerosis.

This clonotype was observed a few times. The chain uses TRBV5-1 and TRBJ2-7, with D uncertain. Germline CDR1 is SGHRS and CDR2 is YFSETQ. Deletions cut 2 bases from V and 3 bases from J, with 9 bases between. This CDR3 contains 13 residues. CDR3 in amino acids: CASSFHPDYEQYF. The CDR3, as DNA: TGCGCCAGCAGCTTCCATCCTGACTACGAGCAGTACTTC. Full variable domain (outside the CDR3, taken from reference TRBV5-1 and TRBJ2-7): KAGVTQTPRYLIKTRGQQVTLSCSPISGHRSVSWYQQTPGQGLQFLFEYFSETQRNKGNFPGRFSGRQFSNSRSEMNVSTLELGDSALYLCASSFHPDYEQYFGPGTRLTVT.

The V call is TRBV12-3 or TRBV12-4, the J call TRBJ2-3, with 8 bases identical to TRBD2. The CDR3 covers 15 residues. V was clipped by 7 bases and J by 1 base; unmatched bases: 7. CDR3 residues: CASNVAGSRTDTQYF. In DNA form, the CDR3 reads TGTGCCAGCAATGTAGCGGGGTCCCGCACAGATACGCAGTATTTT.

At least ten counts were recorded for this clonotype. The chain carries TRBV20-1 and TRBJ2-5; D is ambiguous. Per germline, CDR1 DFQATT and CDR2 SNEGSKA (reference sequence). Deletions cut 1 base from V and 3 bases from J, with 9 bases between. The CDR3 is 13 amino acids. The CDR3 coding sequence is TGCAGTGCTAGAGGCGGCTACAAAGAGACCCAGTACTTC. Translated: CSARGGYKETQYF.

Ten or more counts support this clonotype. This chain joins TRBV7-2 and TRBJ2-3, with D unclear. V lost 3 bases, J lost 4 bases, and 14 bases lay in between. Germline lookup yields CDR1 SGHTA and CDR2 FQGNSA. There are 15 residues in the CDR3. The CDR3 loop is CASSFSGSKPDTQYF. CDR3 coding DNA: TGTGCCAGCAGCTTTAGTGGTAGCAAACCAGATACGCAGTATTTT.

Only a few counts were recorded for this clonotype. The chain combines TRBV6-4 with TRBJ1-5; 12 bases agree with TRBD1. Germline CDR1 MRHNA, CDR2 SNTAGT. Trimming took 4 bases from V and 2 from J; bases not matched to a gene: 12. This CDR3 is built from 19 residues. The CDR3 DNA reads as TGTGCCAGCAGTGTCCTCCTCGGGACAGGGGGCCTGGGCAATCAGCCCCAGCATTTT. This sequence encodes CASSVLLGTGGLGNQPQHF.

This clonotype was found many times. The chain has TRBV6-1 and TRBJ1-5, with 7 bases lining up with TRBD1. The CDR3 covers 15 residues. The V segment lost 6 bases and the J segment 2 bases; nucleotides outside the gene matches: 7. Germline V gives CDR1 MNHNS, CDR2 SASEGT. CDR3 sequence (DNA): TGTGCCAGCAGGGGGACAGCCGGTGGCAATCAGCCCCAGCATTTT. Translated, it gives CASRGTAGGNQPQHF.

At least ten counts were recorded for this clonotype. The chain couples TRBV7-2 to TRBJ2-2, with 11 bases lining up with TRBD1. After removal of 5 bases from V and 9 bases from J, the junction contained 8 bases not matched to a gene. The CDR3 has 15 amino acids. CDR1 and CDR2 (germline): SGHTA, FQGNSA. The DNA of the CDR3 is TGTGCCAGCAGCCCCCGGACAGGGGGCGGCTGGGAGCTGTTTTTT. The encoded protein is CASSPRTGGGWELFF.

This clonotype was seen repeatedly, ten times or more. This chain links TRBV27 with TRBJ1-2; TRBD1 aligns across 9 bases. Looked up from germline, CDR1 is MNHEY and CDR2 is SMNVEV (reference sequence). The CDR3 totals 14 residues. V trimming: 3 bases; J trimming: 7 bases; junction bases outside the gene matches: 6. This chain's CDR3 is CASSFRDRDSGYTF. The CDR3, as DNA: TGTGCCAGCAGTTTCCGGGACAGGGATTCTGGCTACACCTTC.

This clonotype was counted many times. This may stem from a read error, because a much larger clone lies one nucleotide away. The genes are TRBV2 and TRBJ2-1; D gene uncertain. The V end was cut by 4 bases, the J end by 4 bases, with 11 bases between. CDR3 length: 14 amino acids. Germline lookup yields CDR1 SNHLY and CDR2 FYNNEI. The CDR3 DNA sequence: TGTGCCAGCAGTGGTGATAGAGGATACAATGAGCAGTTCTTC. It yields the protein CASSGDRGYNEQFF.

Ten or more counts support this clonotype. V is TRBV27 and J is TRBJ2-3; D is undetermined. Germline V CDR1 and CDR2: MNHEY, SMNVEV (reference sequence). The CDR3 has 14 amino acids. Trimming cost V 5 bases and J 2 bases, with 11 bases left between them. CDR3 in amino acids: CASSPRPDTDTQYF. CDR3 coding DNA: TGTGCCAGCAGTCCACGACCGGACACAGATACGCAGTATTTT.

The sample holds many counts of this clonotype. CDR3 DNA: TGTGCCAGCAGTTTATTTCGGATGGCGGGGACCCAGTACTTC. As protein: CASSLFRMAGTQYF. The rearrangement links TRBV27 to TRBJ2-5; D might be TRBD2 (5 bases). The V end was cut by 1 base, the J end by 7 bases, with 13 bases between. Looked up from germline, CDR1 is MNHEY and CDR2 is SMNVEV (reference sequence). This CDR3 is built from 14 residues.

As to this clonotype: A much larger clone is a single base away; this may be a read error. The chain is built from TRBV20-1 and TRBJ1-6; D is uncertain. This CDR3 has 14 residues. Germline-derived CDR1 and CDR2 are DFQATT and SNEGSKA (reference sequence). Trimming cost V 1 base and J 8 bases, with 12 bases left between them. The CDR3 DNA reads TGCAGTGCTAGAGGGCAGGAATGGTATTCACCCCTCCACTTT. This gives the protein CSARGQEWYSPLHF.

This clonotype was counted ten times or more. The chain combines TRBV12-3 or TRBV12-4 with TRBJ2-4; D may correspond to TRBD1 or TRBD2 (6 bases each). This CDR3 is built from 15 residues. V lost 5 bases to trimming and J lost 0 bases, with 11 bases between them. CDR3 coding DNA: TGTGCCAGCAGTAGAGGAGGGGGAGCCAAAAACATTCAGTACTTC. Translation gives CASSRGGGAKNIQYF.

This clonotype appeared many times. V gene TRBV11-3 combines with J gene TRBJ1-2; D might be TRBD1 (6 bases). The V end was cut by 9 bases, the J end by 10 bases, with 15 bases between. The V gene's germline CDR1 is SGHNT and CDR2 YENEEA. The CDR3 totals 11 residues. CDR3 in amino acids: CASSRDTFYTF. CDR3 DNA: TGTGCCAGTTCTCGGGACACCTTCTACACCTTC.

Concerning this clonotype itself: A read error may be the cause here, since a much bigger clone is one base away. The chain joins TRBV5-5 to TRBJ2-7, with TRBD2 as a possible D gene (5 bases). CDR3 length: 11 residues. The germline CDR1 and CDR2 sequences are SGHKS and YYEKEE (reference sequence). V was trimmed by 5 bases and J by 6 bases, leaving 9 bases between them. The DNA of the CDR3 is TGTGCCAGCAGATCAACTAGCGAGCAGTACTTC. Amino acids: CASRSTSEQYF.

The rearrangement links TRBV5-1 to TRBJ2-7, with 9 bases identical to TRBD1. The CDR3 is 15 amino acids. Germline assignment: CDR1 SGHRS and CDR2 YFSETQ. With V trimmed by 0 bases and J by 3 bases, 4 bases remained unmatched. This chain's CDR3 is CASSLGTGVYYEQYF. CDR3 bases: TGCGCCAGCAGCTTGGGGACAGGGGTTTACTACGAGCAGTACTTC.

This clonotype was detected many times. The V and J genes are TRBV18 and TRBJ2-5; D ambiguous. The CDR3 extends over 12 amino acids. V lost 5 bases to trimming and J lost 0 bases, with 4 bases between them. The germline V gene encodes CDR1 KGHSH and CDR2 LQKENI. CDR3 coding DNA: TGTGCCAGCTCATATAACCAAGAGACCCAGTACTTC. Translated, it gives CASSYNQETQYF.

This clonotype has only a few counts. A much larger clone lies a single base off, so this may be a read error. The chain is built from TRBV12-3 or TRBV12-4 and TRBJ2-4, with a possible D match to TRBD1 (6 bases). The CDR3 extends over 14 amino acids. For the CDR3, the DNA is TGTGCCAGCAGCCTTGGACAGCTCCAAAAAATTCAGTACTTC. Translating gives CASSLGQLQKIQYF.

In its sample, this clonotype was seen many times. V and J are TRBV9 and TRBJ2-1, with 11 bases lining up with TRBD2. Germline lookup yields CDR1 SGDLS and CDR2 YYNGEE. The CDR3 contains 15 residues. J lost 2 bases, V lost 4 bases, and 2 bases had no gene match. CDR3 in amino acids: CASSISGGAYNEQFF. CDR3 nucleotide sequence: TGTGCCAGCAGCATTAGCGGGGGGGCCTACAATGAGCAGTTCTTC.

This clonotype was picked up many times. V and J are TRBV4-1 and TRBJ2-3; D perhaps matches TRBD2 (5 bases). V lost 1 base, J lost 8 bases, and 10 bases lay in between. Germline-derived CDR1 and CDR2 are MGHRA and YSYEKL. The CDR3 loop spans 13 amino acids. CDR3 residues: CASSQVFAGTQYF. As DNA, the CDR3 is TGCGCCAGCAGCCAAGTTTTCGCGGGTACGCAGTATTTT.

This clonotype was seen more than once but under ten times. The V call is TRBV28, the J call TRBJ1-5, with 9 bases identical to TRBD1. V lost 3 bases to trimming and J lost 2 bases; unmatched junction nucleotides: 2. The CDR3 runs to 15 residues. CDR1 MDHEN and CDR2 SYDVKM come from the germline V gene. The CDR3 DNA sequence: TGTGCCAGCAGTTTGTGGACAGGGGGCAATCAGCCCCAGCATTTT. Its protein is CASSLWTGGNQPQHF.